These 8 T cell receptor beta chains came from one sample sequenced in a study of CD8+ T cells in alopecia areata. As the sequencing template, cDNA was produced by extracting RNA and reverse transcribing it. The repertoire was sequenced with immunoSEQ multiplex PCR; TCRdb's copy has only in-frame clones and lacks some. The sample includes more than 110,000 clones, 54% seen only once; the top ten take 15% to 20%. Treatment in this sample: oral pan-JAK inhibitor, 5-10 mg twice daily. The source was CD8+ T cells sorted from blood, collected at week 4, from a patient treated with tofacitinib. The receptors derive from a human donor with alopecia areata.

This clone was recorded once. The chain has TRBV7-9 and TRBJ2-5; 8 nucleotides agree with TRBD1. V gave up 7 bases and J gave up 3 bases; unmatched junction bases: 13. There are 16 residues in the CDR3. The germline gives CDR1 SEHNR, CDR2 FQNEAQ (reference sequence). CDR3 in DNA: TGTGCCAGCATGAAAGGCGGACAGGGAGAAAAAGAGACCCAGTACTTC. This sequence encodes CASMKGGQGEKETQYF.

V and J are TRBV2 and TRBJ2-1; no clear D. V lost 0 bases and J lost 7, with 7 bases in between. This CDR3 is 13 amino acids long. Germline V gives CDR1 SNHLY, CDR2 FYNNEI. The CDR3 is CASSEARVNEQFF. As DNA, the CDR3 is TGTGCCAGCAGTGAAGCTAGGGTGAATGAGCAGTTCTTC.

This CDR3 reads CASSSGTGDTGELFF. Here the CDR3 DNA reads TGTGCCAGCAGTTCCGGGACAGGGGATACCGGGGAGCTGTTTTTT. The J gene is TRBJ2-2, the V gene TRBV7-9, with 10 bases that match TRBD1. This CDR3 is built from 15 residues. V shed 6 bases, J shed 5 bases, and the junction held 6 bases outside the gene matches. CDR1 and CDR2 (germline): SEHNR, FQNEAQ (reference sequence).

The chain links TRBV11-2 to TRBJ2-5; 7 nucleotides align to TRBD1. The DNA end is more similar to TRBJ2-7, so the J call may be wrong. Germline CDR1 SGHAT, CDR2 FQNNGV. The CDR3 covers 14 residues. CDR3 DNA: TGTGCCAGCAGCTTAGATGGCCCAGGGGGCGAGCAGTACTTC. It yields the protein CASSLDGPGGEQYF.

The V call is TRBV29-1, the J call TRBJ2-7; 7 nucleotides align to TRBD2. Trimming cost V 0 bases and J 3 bases; bases outside gene matches: 5. CDR3 length equals 14 residues. The germline V gene encodes CDR1 SQVTM and CDR2 ANQGSEA. The CDR3 reads CSVEDRGGGYEQYF. The CDR3 DNA reads as TGCAGCGTTGAAGATCGAGGCGGGGGCTACGAGCAGTACTTC.

This clone was seen only a few times. This chain connects TRBV29-1 to TRBJ1-2; D gene unclear. In germline, CDR1 is SQVTM, CDR2 ANQGSEA. V dropped 3 bases and J dropped 8 bases, with 10 bases sitting between them. The CDR3 sequence is 11 residues long. This CDR3 is CSVDEGTGYTF. CDR3 nucleotides: TGCAGCGTTGACGAGGGAACCGGCTACACCTTC.

This clone was counted a few times. The chain has TRBV15 and TRBJ2-7; D not resolved. The CDR3 spans 16 residues. Germline V gene lookup returns CDR1 LNHNV and CDR2 YYDKDF (reference sequence). The V end was cut by 1 base, the J end by 5 bases, with 18 bases between. CDR3 DNA sequence: TGTGCCACCAGCAGAGGGACCGCGCCCATAGGGAACGAGCAGTACTTC. Residues: CATSRGTAPIGNEQYF.

The chain employs TRBV29-1 and TRBJ2-7, with D unclear. Germline loops: CDR1 SQVTM, CDR2 ANQGSEA. The CDR3 has 12 residues. This chain's CDR3 is CGVRVGSYEQYF. DNA for the CDR3: TGCGGGGTTAGGGTCGGCTCCTACGAGCAGTACTTC.